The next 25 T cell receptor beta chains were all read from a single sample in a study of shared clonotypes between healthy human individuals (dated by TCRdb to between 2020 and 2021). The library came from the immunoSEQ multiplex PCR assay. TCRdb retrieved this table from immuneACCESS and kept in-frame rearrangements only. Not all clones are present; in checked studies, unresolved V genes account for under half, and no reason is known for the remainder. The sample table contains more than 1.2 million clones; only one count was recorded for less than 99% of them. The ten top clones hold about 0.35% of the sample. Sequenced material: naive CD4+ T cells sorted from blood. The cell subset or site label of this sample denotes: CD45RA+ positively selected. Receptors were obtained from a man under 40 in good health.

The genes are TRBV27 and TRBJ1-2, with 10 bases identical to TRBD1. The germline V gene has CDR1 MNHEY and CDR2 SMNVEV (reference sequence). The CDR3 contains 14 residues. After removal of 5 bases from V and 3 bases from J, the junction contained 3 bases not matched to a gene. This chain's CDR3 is CASSTGQGDYGYTF. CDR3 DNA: TGTGCCAGCAGTACAGGACAGGGGGACTATGGCTACACCTTC.

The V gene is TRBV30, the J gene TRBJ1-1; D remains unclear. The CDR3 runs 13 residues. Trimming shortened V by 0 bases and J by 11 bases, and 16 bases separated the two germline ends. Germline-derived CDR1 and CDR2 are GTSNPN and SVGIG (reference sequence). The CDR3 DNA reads TGTGCCTGGAGTGTAGGTGGGCTGGGTCGGGCTTTCTTT. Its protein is CAWSVGGLGRAFF.

The CDR3 DNA reads TGCGCCAGCAGCCAAGCCGGGACTAAGGGTAGGGATACGCAGTATTTT. Its translation: CASSQAGTKGRDTQYF. The chain links TRBV4-1 to TRBJ2-3, with 7 bases fitting TRBD2. V was clipped by 1 base and J by 6 bases; unmatched bases: 10. Germline V gene data show CDR1 as MGHRA and CDR2 as YSYEKL. The CDR3 spans 16 residues.

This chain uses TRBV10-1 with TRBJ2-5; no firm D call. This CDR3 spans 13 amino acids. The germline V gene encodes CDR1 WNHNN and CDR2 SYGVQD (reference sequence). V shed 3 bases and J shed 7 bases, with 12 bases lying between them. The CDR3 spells CASSDPPTGTQYF. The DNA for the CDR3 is TGCGCCAGCAGTGACCCACCAACCGGGACCCAGTACTTC.

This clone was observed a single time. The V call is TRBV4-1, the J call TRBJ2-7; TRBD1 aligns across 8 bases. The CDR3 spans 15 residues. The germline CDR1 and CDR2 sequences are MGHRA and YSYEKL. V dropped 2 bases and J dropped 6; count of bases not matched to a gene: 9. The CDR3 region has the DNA TGCGCCAGCAGCCAACAACTTGGACAGGGTGGCGAGCAGTACTTC. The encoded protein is CASSQQLGQGGEQYF.

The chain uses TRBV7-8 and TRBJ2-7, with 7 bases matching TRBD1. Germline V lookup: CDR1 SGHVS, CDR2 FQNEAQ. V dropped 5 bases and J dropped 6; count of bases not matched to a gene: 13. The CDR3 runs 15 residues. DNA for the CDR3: TGTGCCAGCAGCCACCGTACAGGGGTCCCACTCGAGCAGTACTTC. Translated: CASSHRTGVPLEQYF.

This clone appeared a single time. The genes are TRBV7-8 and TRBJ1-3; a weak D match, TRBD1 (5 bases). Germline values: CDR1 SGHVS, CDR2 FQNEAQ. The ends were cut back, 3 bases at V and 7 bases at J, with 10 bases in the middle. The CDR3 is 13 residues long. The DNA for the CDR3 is TGTGCCAGCAGCTTCACAGAGGGGAACACCATATATTTT. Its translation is CASSFTEGNTIYF.

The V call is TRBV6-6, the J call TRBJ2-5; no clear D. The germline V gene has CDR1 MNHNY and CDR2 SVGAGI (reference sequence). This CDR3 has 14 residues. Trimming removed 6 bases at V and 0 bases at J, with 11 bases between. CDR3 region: CASSPDRHQETQYF. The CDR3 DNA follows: TGTGCCAGCAGCCCCGACCGCCACCAAGAGACCCAGTACTTC.

CDR3 protein: CASSRGVYEKLFF. The CDR3, as DNA: TGTGCCAGCTCACGCGGTGTTTACGAAAAACTGTTTTTT. The chain links TRBV18 to TRBJ1-4; the D is unclear. The CDR3 spans 13 residues. Between the trimmed V and J ends, which lost 4 bases and 8 bases, there was a span of 11 bases. Germline CDR1 is KGHSH and CDR2 is LQKENI.

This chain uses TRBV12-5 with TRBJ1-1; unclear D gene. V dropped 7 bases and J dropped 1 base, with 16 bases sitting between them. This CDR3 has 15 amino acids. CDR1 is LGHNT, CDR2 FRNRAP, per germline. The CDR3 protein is CASAPRLTANTEAFF. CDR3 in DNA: TGTGCTAGTGCCCCACGGTTGACGGCGAACACTGAAGCTTTCTTT.

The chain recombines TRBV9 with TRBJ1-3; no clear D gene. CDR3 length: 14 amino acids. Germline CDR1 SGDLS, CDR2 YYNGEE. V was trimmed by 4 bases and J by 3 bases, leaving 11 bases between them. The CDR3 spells CASSPQAHGNTIYF. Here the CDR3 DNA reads TGTGCCAGCAGCCCCCAGGCCCATGGAAACACCATATATTTT. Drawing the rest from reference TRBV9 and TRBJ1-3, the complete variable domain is DSGVTQTPKHLITATGQRVTLRCSPRSGDLSVYWYQQSLDQGLQFLIQYYNGEERAKGNILERFSAQQFPDLHSELNLSSLELGDSALYFCASSPQAHGNTIYFGEGSWLTVV.

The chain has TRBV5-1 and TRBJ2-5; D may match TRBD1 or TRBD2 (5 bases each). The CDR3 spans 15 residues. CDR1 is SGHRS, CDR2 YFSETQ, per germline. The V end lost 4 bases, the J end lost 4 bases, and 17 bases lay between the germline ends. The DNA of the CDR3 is TGCGCCAGCAGCCTCCGGGACGGTCAACTAGAGACCCAGTACTTC. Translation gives CASSLRDGQLETQYF.

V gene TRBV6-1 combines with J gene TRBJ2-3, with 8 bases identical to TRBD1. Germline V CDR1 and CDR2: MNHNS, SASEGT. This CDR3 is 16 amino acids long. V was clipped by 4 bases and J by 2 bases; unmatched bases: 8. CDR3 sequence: CASSAQDRDHTDTQYF. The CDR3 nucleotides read TGTGCCAGCAGTGCCCAGGACAGGGATCACACAGATACGCAGTATTTT.

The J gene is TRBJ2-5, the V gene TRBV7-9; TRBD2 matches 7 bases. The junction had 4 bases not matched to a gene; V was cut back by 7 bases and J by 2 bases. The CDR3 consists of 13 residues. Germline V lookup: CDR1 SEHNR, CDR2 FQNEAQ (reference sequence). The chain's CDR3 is CASTQAGQETQYF. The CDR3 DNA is TGTGCCAGCACCCAAGCGGGGCAAGAGACCCAGTACTTC.

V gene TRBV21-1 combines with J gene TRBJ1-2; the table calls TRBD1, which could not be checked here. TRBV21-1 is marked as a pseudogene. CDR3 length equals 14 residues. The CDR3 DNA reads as TGTGCCAGCAGCAAAGTTTGGACAGGGGATGGCTACACCTTC. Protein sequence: CASSKVWTGDGYTF.

This chain's CDR3 is CASSLGSRESTDTQYF. The CDR3 DNA reads as TGTGCCAGCAGCTTGGGCTCACGGGAGAGCACAGATACGCAGTATTTT. This sequence joins TRBV7-9 and TRBJ2-3; tentative D call: TRBD2 (6 bases). CDR1 and CDR2 (germline): SEHNR, FQNEAQ (reference sequence). This CDR3 is built from 16 residues. Trimming took off 3 bases at V and 0 bases at J, with 13 bases between the two ends.

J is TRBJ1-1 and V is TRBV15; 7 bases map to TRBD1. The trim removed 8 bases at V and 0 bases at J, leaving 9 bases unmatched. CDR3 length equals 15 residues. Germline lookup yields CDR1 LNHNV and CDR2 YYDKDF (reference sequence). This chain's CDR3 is CATAGGVNLNTEAFF. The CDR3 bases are TGTGCCACCGCAGGGGGGGTGAACCTGAACACTGAAGCTTTCTTT.

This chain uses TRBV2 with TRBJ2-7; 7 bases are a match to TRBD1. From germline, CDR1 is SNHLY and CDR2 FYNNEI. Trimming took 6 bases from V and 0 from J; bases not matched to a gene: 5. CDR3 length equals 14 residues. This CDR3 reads CASSLQGISYEQYF. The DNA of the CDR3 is TGTGCCAGCAGCCTACAGGGGATCTCCTACGAGCAGTACTTC.

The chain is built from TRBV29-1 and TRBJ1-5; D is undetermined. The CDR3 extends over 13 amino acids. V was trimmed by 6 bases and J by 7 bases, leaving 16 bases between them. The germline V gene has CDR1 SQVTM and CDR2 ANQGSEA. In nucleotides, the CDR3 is TGCAGCGTCGCCAGCTCTATAGAACAGCCCCAGCATTTT. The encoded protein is CSVASSIEQPQHF.

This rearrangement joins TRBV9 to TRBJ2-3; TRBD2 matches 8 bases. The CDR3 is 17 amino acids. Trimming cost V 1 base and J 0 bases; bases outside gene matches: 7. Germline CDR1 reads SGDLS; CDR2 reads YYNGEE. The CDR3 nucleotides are TGTGCCAGCAGCGTAATAGCGGGAACCCCTAGCACAGATACGCAGTATTTT. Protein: CASSVIAGTPSTDTQYF.

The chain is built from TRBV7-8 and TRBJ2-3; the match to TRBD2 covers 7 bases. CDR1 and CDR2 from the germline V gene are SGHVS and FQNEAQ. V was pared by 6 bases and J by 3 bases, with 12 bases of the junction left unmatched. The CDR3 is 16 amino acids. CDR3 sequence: CASRSPGQRGTDTQYF. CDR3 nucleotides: TGTGCCAGCAGGTCACCCGGCCAGCGGGGAACAGATACGCAGTATTTT.

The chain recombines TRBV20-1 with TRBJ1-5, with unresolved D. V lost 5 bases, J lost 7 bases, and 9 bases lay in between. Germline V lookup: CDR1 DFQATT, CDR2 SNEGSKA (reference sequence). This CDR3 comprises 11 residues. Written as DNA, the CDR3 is TGCAGTGCTGGAAGGGTACAGCCCCAGCATTTT. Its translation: CSAGRVQPQHF.

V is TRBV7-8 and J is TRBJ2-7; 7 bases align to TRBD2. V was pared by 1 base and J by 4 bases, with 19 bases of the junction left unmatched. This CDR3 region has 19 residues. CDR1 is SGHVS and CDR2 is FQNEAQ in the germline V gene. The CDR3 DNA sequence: TGTGCCAGCAGCTTAGTAGGAAGTAGGAGGATGAGGGAGGGTTACGAGCAGTACTTC. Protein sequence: CASSLVGSRRMREGYEQYF.

The DNA for the CDR3 is TGTGCCAGCAGCTTAGTACAGGAGCTCTACGAGCAGTACTTC. It is translated as CASSLVQELYEQYF. The V gene is TRBV11-2, the J gene TRBJ2-7; D is perhaps TRBD1 (5 bases). The CDR3 runs 14 residues. The germline V gene encodes CDR1 SGHAT and CDR2 FQNNGV. V was clipped by 1 base and J by 3 bases, with 10 bases between them.

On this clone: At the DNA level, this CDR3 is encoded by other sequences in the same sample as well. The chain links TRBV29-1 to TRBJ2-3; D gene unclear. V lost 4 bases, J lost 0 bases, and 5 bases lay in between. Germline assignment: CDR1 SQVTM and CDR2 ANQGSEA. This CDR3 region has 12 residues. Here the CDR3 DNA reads TGCAGCGTTGGAGCTAGCACAGATACGCAGTATTTT. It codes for CSVGASTDTQYF.